This TCR beta chain was obtained from a study of regulatory T cells in long-lasting Graves disease. Trimming shortened V by 2 bases and J by 4 bases, and 11 bases separated the two germline ends. CDR1 and CDR2 from the germline V gene are MNHEY and SMNVEV (reference sequence). This CDR3 comprises 14 residues. Arm-PCR with iRepertoire HTBI primers amplified the CDR3 regions for these TCR beta libraries. In the original analysis: Identified across the samples were over 50 TRBV segments and over 11 TRBJ segments. TCRdb redid the calling of the multiplex PCR reads with MiXCR, one entry per CDR3 protein. The V and J calls follow TCRdb's processing rather than the paper's. The table lists almost 350,000 distinct CDR3 sequences, less than 20% of them singletons. As to time point: persistent/refractory GD, antithyroid drugs over 5 years with positive TRAb. Scientists built the TCR library using RNA that was extracted from PBMCs.

Study outcomes and limitations: Persistent disease exhibited a predilection for TRBV28, TRBJ1-2 and TRBJ2-5.

Points on this clonotype: Its cognate antigen is unknown. Possible read error: a much larger clone is one base away.

The TCR originated in a female donor with Graves disease. This chain uses TRBV27 with TRBJ1-1; D may be TRBD1 (5 bases). The source was peripheral blood mononuclear cells (PBMCs), collected when the disease was refractory, from a patient treated with antithyroid drugs. The CDR3 sequence: CASSLSFGATEAFF. The CDR3 nucleotides are TGTGCCAGCAGTTTAAGCTTCGGGGCCACTGAAGCTTTCTTT.